This is a list of T cell receptor beta chains from one sample in a study of long-term antiretroviral therapy in people with HIV. This table comes from immunoSEQ multiplex PCR, and its TCRdb copy is limited to in-frame clones, with some not included. Of some 20,000 clones listed, about 70% are singletons. Sequencing was performed on unsorted PBMCs, taken 0.5 years before starting antiretroviral therapy. The receptors were sampled from a man aged 18 to 29 with HIV. CDR3s include the opening cysteine and the closing phenylalanine or tryptophan.

cdr3_aa: CASSQDVAGAYNEQFF
j_call: TRBJ2-1
v_call: TRBV4-3

cdr3_aa: CASSERGHLLKYF
j_call: TRBJ2-7
v_call: TRBV6-1

cdr3_aa: CASSIGTSGSNEQFF
j_call: TRBJ2-1
v_call: TRBV19

cdr3_aa: CASSPAGTTSYEQYF
j_call: TRBJ2-7
v_call: TRBV6-5

cdr3_aa: CASGLGSDSNQPQHF
j_call: TRBJ1-5
v_call: TRBV12-5

cdr3_aa: CASSFSSGQGGEAFF
j_call: TRBJ1-1
v_call: TRBV7-6

cdr3_aa: CASSMGGYSNQPQHF
j_call: TRBJ1-5
v_call: TRBV19

cdr3_aa: CSVEGVDSFSGNTIYF
j_call: TRBJ1-3
v_call: TRBV29-1

cdr3_aa: CASSQGGRGRQTEAFF
j_call: TRBJ1-1
v_call: TRBV4-1

cdr3_aa: CASSLDRPNEKLFF
j_call: TRBJ1-4
v_call: TRBV5-6

cdr3_aa: CASTDSPGDTGELFF
j_call: TRBJ2-2
v_call: TRBV27

cdr3_aa: CASSLASTSRANGELFF
j_call: TRBJ2-2
v_call: TRBV7-9

cdr3_aa: CASSPGGGGEKLFF
j_call: TRBJ1-4
v_call: TRBV5-5

cdr3_aa: CASTSAGQGPNSYEQYF
j_call: TRBJ2-7
v_call: TRBV2

cdr3_aa: CASSSLSDRGFNTEAFF
j_call: TRBJ1-1
v_call: TRBV19

cdr3_aa: CASRLTPLAGAGEQYF
j_call: TRBJ2-7
v_call: TRBV4-1

cdr3_aa: CAISESRGRGGYNEQFF
j_call: TRBJ2-1
v_call: TRBV10-3

cdr3_aa: CASSDRTSGPNTGELFF
j_call: TRBJ2-2
v_call: TRBV25-1